This is a list of T cell receptor beta chains from one sample in a study of T cell responses to AZD1222 COVID-19 vaccine. Using immunoSEQ multiplex PCR, the repertoire was profiled, and TCRdb retains in-frame clones only, with some absent. The sample has approximately 140,000 clones; over 90% are singletons. Sequenced here: peripheral blood, sampled on day 0 of AZD1222 vaccination. These receptors were taken from an adult in good health. Both conserved end residues are part of each CDR3. Fields, in order: J gene, clone size, D gene, V gene, CDR3 DNA, CDR3 protein. A D gene is named only where the DNA matches it firmly. For some rows the clone size is stated as once, few or many, or as a class when expanded; others skip it.

J gene: TRBJ1-6; clone size: -; D gene: -; V gene: TRBV15; CDR3 DNA: TGTGCCACCAGCAGAGATGAGAGGTCACCCCTCCACTTT; CDR3 protein: CATSRDERSPLHF
J gene: TRBJ2-3; clone size: -; D gene: -; V gene: TRBV2; CDR3 DNA: TGTGCCAGCACAACCAAGGCGGGCGGAGATACGCAGTATTTT; CDR3 protein: CASTTKAGGDTQYF
J gene: TRBJ1-2; clone size: -; D gene: -; V gene: TRBV7-2; CDR3 DNA: TGTGCCAGCAGCTTAGTACAGGCTGGCTACACCTTC; CDR3 protein: CASSLVQAGYTF
J gene: TRBJ1-2; clone size: -; D gene: -; V gene: TRBV30; CDR3 DNA: TGTGCCGAGTTGGGAATCGGTGGCTACACCTTC; CDR3 protein: CAELGIGGYTF
J gene: TRBJ2-2; clone size: -; D gene: TRBD2; V gene: TRBV7-3; CDR3 DNA: TGTGCCAGCAGCCGACCAGCGGGGTCAATGAAGAACACCGGGGAGCTGTTTTTT; CDR3 protein: CASSRPAGSMKNTGELFF
J gene: TRBJ2-7; clone size: -; D gene: TRBD2; V gene: TRBV20-1; CDR3 DNA: TGCAGTGCTAGTTTTATAGCGGGGGGCTACGAGCAGTACTTC; CDR3 protein: CSASFIAGGYEQYF
J gene: TRBJ1-4; clone size: -; D gene: -; V gene: TRBV30; CDR3 DNA: TGTGCCTGGAGCCCCGGAGCAACTAATGAAAAACTGTTTTTT; CDR3 protein: CAWSPGATNEKLFF
J gene: TRBJ1-2; clone size: -; D gene: -; V gene: TRBV30; CDR3 DNA: TGTGCCTGGAGTACCGTATTAGGGTACAGGGATCGGTATGGCTACACCTTC; CDR3 protein: CAWSTVLGYRDRYGYTF
J gene: TRBJ2-1; clone size: -; D gene: -; V gene: TRBV15; CDR3 DNA: TGTGCCACCAGCAGGGCCAGGGTCGAGCAGTTCTTC; CDR3 protein: CATSRARVEQFF
J gene: TRBJ2-7; clone size: -; D gene: -; V gene: TRBV7-9; CDR3 DNA: TGTGCCAGCAGCTCAGGACAGAGCTACGAGCAGTACTTC; CDR3 protein: CASSSGQSYEQYF
J gene: TRBJ2-7; clone size: -; D gene: TRBD2; V gene: TRBV5-5; CDR3 DNA: TGTGCCAGCAGCCGGGGCAGCGGGGGGGCCTACGAGCAGTACTTC; CDR3 protein: CASSRGSGGAYEQYF
J gene: TRBJ2-7; clone size: once; D gene: TRBD2; V gene: TRBV4-2; CDR3 DNA: TGTGCCAGCAGTACCGGGACTAGCGGCTACGAGCAGTACTTC; CDR3 protein: CASSTGTSGYEQYF
J gene: TRBJ2-7; clone size: -; D gene: -; V gene: TRBV14; CDR3 DNA: TGTGCCAGCAGCGTCAGAGTCTCCTACGAGCAGTACTTC; CDR3 protein: CASSVRVSYEQYF
J gene: TRBJ1-5; clone size: -; D gene: TRBD1; V gene: TRBV25-1; CDR3 DNA: TGTGCCAGCAGTGAAGGTGCAGGGGGCGATCAGCCCCAGCATTTT; CDR3 protein: CASSEGAGGDQPQHF
J gene: TRBJ1-2; clone size: -; D gene: -; V gene: TRBV4-1; CDR3 DNA: TGCGCCAGCAGGGGGGAGAATAACTATGGCTACACCTTC; CDR3 protein: CASRGENNYGYTF
J gene: TRBJ1-1; clone size: -; D gene: -; V gene: TRBV6-5; CDR3 DNA: TGTGCCAGCAGCAACGGACAGCGAGGGCGAGCTTTCTTT; CDR3 protein: CASSNGQRGRAFF
J gene: TRBJ1-2; clone size: -; D gene: -; V gene: TRBV5-8; CDR3 DNA: TGTGCCAGCAGCTCCCCACAGGGTAACTATGGCTACACCTTC; CDR3 protein: CASSSPQGNYGYTF
J gene: TRBJ1-6; clone size: -; D gene: -; V gene: TRBV19; CDR3 DNA: TGTGCCAGTAGTATACGGGCGGAAAATTCACCCCTCCACTTT; CDR3 protein: CASSIRAENSPLHF
J gene: TRBJ1-1; clone size: -; D gene: -; V gene: TRBV10-3; CDR3 DNA: TGTGCCATCAGTGTGGACAGAGACACTGAAGCTTTCTTT; CDR3 protein: CAISVDRDTEAFF